Sequencing of this TCR beta chain was carried out in a study of blood T cell repertoires in COVID-19. Whole-study context: Sites across the United States, Italy and Spain contributed samples from acute and convalescent COVID-19.

V lost 7 bases to trimming and J lost 5 bases; unmatched junction nucleotides: 5. The CDR3 is made up of 13 amino acids. CDR1 and CDR2 (germline): MNHEY, SVGAGI. Per the authors' pipeline: Counts of nucleated cells, estimated from reference gene primer amplification, were obtained. The repertoire was sequenced with immunoSEQ multiplex PCR; TCRdb's copy has only in-frame clones and lacks some. The D gene and trimming were derived from the DNA, and the V and J assignments and clone size from that table. The data hold about 190,000 clones, with approximately 89% observed a single time. This TCR derives from a woman aged 30 to 39 with acute or convalescent COVID-19. Sample: peripheral blood. The V gene is TRBV6-5, the J gene TRBJ1-1; 9 nucleotides agree with TRBD1. This CDR3 is CASISGTGTEAFF. CDR3 DNA sequence: TGTGCCAGCATCTCCGGGACAGGGACTGAAGCTTTCTTT.